This T cell receptor beta chain originates from a study of blood T cell repertoires in COVID-19. Study summary: Material from acute and convalescent COVID-19 was sourced from the United States, Italy and Spain. The analysed material was cDNA or gDNA that came from T cells, B-cell-depleted T cells, or PBMCs.

Original handling: Amplification of reference gene primers was used by the study to estimate nucleated cell counts. Libraries were prepared by immunoSEQ multiplex PCR; TCRdb keeps only in-frame clonotypes and omits some of them. That table is the source of V, J and clone size, and D and trimming were worked out from the DNA. This sample has under 100,000 clones, with around four fifths found just once. V dropped 6 bases and J dropped 0 bases, with 8 bases sitting between them. The germline V gene encodes CDR1 MNHEY and CDR2 SVGAGI. The CDR3 has 13 amino acids. The chain recombines TRBV6-5 with TRBJ2-5; D is possibly TRBD2 (6 bases). Source material: peripheral blood. The receptor's source is an elderly man with active or convalescent COVID-19. CDR3 sequence (DNA): TGTGCCAGCAGCCGGGGGAACCAAGAGACCCAGTACTTC. Translating it yields CASSRGNQETQYF.